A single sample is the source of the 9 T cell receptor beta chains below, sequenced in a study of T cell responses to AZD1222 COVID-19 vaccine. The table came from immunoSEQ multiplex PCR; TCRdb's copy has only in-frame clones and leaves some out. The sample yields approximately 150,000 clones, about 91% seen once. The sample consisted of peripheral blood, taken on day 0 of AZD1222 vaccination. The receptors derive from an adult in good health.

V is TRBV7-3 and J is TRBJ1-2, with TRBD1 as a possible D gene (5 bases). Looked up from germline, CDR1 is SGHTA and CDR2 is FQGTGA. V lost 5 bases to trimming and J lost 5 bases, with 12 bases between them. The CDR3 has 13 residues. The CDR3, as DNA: TGTGCCAGCAGCCCAGGGTATCAATATGGCTACACCTTC. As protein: CASSPGYQYGYTF.

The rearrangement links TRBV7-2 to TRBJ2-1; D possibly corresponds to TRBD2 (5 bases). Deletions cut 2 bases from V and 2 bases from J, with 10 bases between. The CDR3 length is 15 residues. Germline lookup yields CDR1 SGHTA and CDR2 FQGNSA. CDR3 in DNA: TGTGCCAGCAGCTTACAAGCGGATCCCTACAATGAGCAGTTCTTC. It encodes CASSLQADPYNEQFF.

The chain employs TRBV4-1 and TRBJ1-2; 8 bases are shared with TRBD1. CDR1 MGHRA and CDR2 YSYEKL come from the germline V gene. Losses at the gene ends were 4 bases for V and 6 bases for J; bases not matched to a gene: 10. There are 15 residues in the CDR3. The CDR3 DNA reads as TGCGCCAGCAGCCGACGACAGGGGTTTATGGATGGCTACACCTTC. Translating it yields CASSRRQGFMDGYTF.

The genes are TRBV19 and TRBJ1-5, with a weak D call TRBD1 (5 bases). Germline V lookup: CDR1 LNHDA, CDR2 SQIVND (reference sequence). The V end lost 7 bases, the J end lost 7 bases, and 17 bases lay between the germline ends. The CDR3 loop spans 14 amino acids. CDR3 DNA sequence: TGTGCCAGTATTGGGGGAGCTTCGGGACAGCCCCAGCATTTT. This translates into CASIGGASGQPQHF.

The CDR3 DNA is TGTGCCAGCAGCTTAATGGTGGGAGGATCGAACACCGGGGAGCTGTTTTTT. It translates to CASSLMVGGSNTGELFF. The rearrangement uses TRBV7-8 and TRBJ2-2, with D maybe TRBD2 (6 bases). Germline-derived CDR1 and CDR2 are SGHVS and FQNEAQ. Deletions cut 2 bases from V and 0 bases from J, with 13 bases between. This CDR3 has 17 amino acids.

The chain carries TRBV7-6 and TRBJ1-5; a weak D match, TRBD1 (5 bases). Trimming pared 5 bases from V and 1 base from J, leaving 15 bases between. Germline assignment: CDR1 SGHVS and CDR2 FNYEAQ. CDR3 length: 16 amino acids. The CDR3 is CASSPGAGGSNQPQHF. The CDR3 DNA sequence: TGTGCCAGCAGCCCCGGCGCGGGGGGAAGCAATCAGCCCCAGCATTTT.

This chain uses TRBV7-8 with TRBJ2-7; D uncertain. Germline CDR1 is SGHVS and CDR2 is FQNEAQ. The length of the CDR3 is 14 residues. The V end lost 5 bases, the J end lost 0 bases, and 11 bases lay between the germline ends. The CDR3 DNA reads TGTGCCAGCAGCGTAGGACGGAGCTCCTACGAGCAGTACTTC. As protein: CASSVGRSSYEQYF.

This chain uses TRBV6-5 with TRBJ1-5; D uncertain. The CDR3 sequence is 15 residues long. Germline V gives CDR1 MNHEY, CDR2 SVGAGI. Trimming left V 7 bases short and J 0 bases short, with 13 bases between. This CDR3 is CASNEDSYSNQPQHF. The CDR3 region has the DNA TGTGCCAGCAACGAAGACTCTTATAGCAATCAGCCCCAGCATTTT.

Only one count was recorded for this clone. In DNA, the CDR3 is TGTGCCAGCTCACCCAAGACAGGGTCTGGAAACACCATATATTTT. Translated, it gives CASSPKTGSGNTIYF. The chain couples TRBV18 to TRBJ1-3, with 7 bases fitting TRBD1. Germline CDR1 reads KGHSH; CDR2 reads LQKENI. J was trimmed by 1 base and V by 3 bases; bases with no gene match: 3. The length of the CDR3 is 15 residues.